This TCR beta chain was retrieved from a study of T-cell memory formation after mild COVID-19. This clonotype was seen more than once but under ten times. Its antigen is not identified. This CDR3 comprises 16 residues. J lost 1 base, V lost 1 base, and 3 bases had no gene match. Germline V CDR1 and CDR2: MNHEY, SVGEGT. After 5'RACE with constant-segment primers, TCR alpha and TCR beta cDNA libraries carrying sample barcodes and UMIs were obtained. TCRdb re-called the 5' RACE reads with MiXCR, one entry per CDR3 protein. The table has about 340,000 distinct CDR3 sequences, 15% to 20% seen once; the top ten hold approximately 20%. General study findings and limits: Most CD4+ clones that shrank were in CM and EM, while CD8+ ones turned up in EMRA.

The V and J genes are TRBV6-2 or TRBV6-3 and TRBJ1-5; 8 bases agree with TRBD1. Specimen: PBMCs or a T cell subset sorted from them (not recorded which). The sequence was obtained from a young man who had mild COVID-19 (a few samples of this study predate the infection). Cell type and time point are not known. CDR3 in DNA: TGTGCCAGCAGTTACTGGACAGGGCGAAGCAATCAGCCCCAGCATTTT. It translates to CASSYWTGRSNQPQHF.